Presented here are 23 T cell receptor beta chains from one specimen sequenced in a study of shared clonotypes between healthy human individuals. This table comes from immunoSEQ multiplex PCR, and its TCRdb copy is limited to in-frame clones, with some not included. The data show over a million clones, around 76% seen once. The sample was memory CD4+ T cells sorted from blood. Subset defined: CD45RA-negative fraction. These receptors were taken from a man aged 18 to 29 in good health.

There are a few counts of this clone. V gene TRBV5-1 combines with J gene TRBJ2-2; a weak D match, TRBD2 (5 bases). Germline values: CDR1 SGHRS, CDR2 YFSETQ. V was shortened by 3 bases and J by 9 bases, with 15 bases between the two germline ends. This CDR3 is 14 amino acids long. CDR3 nucleotide sequence: TGCGCCAGCAGCTCTGGCGGTGGACTCAGGGAGCTGTTTTTT. It codes for CASSSGGGLRELFF.

This clone was counted once. The V and J genes are TRBV19 and TRBJ1-5; D gene ambiguous. The CDR3 runs to 15 residues. The germline V gene has CDR1 LNHDA and CDR2 SQIVND (reference sequence). The germline V and J ends were trimmed by 4 bases and 5 bases, with 15 bases remaining between them. This CDR3 is CASSRKDLGDQPQHF. The CDR3 region has the DNA TGTGCCAGTAGTAGGAAGGACCTTGGAGATCAGCCCCAGCATTTT.

The DNA of the CDR3 is TGTGCCAGCAGCGGAGACAGGATCAATTCACCCCTCCACTTT. Protein sequence: CASSGDRINSPLHF. The V call is TRBV2, the J call TRBJ1-6; D is perhaps TRBD1 (6 bases). The V gene lost 6 bases and the J gene lost 7 bases, with 13 bases spanning the gap. The germline V gene encodes CDR1 SNHLY and CDR2 FYNNEI. This CDR3 has 14 residues.

This clone showed up just once. Being one base from a much bigger clone, this may be a read error. J is TRBJ1-2 and V is TRBV7-9; D is undetermined. The CDR3 totals 14 residues. Germline CDR1 SEHNR, CDR2 FQNEAQ (reference sequence). With 2 bases removed from V and 0 bases from J, the gap between germline ends came to 7 bases. This chain's CDR3 is CASSLRQANYGYTF. CDR3 bases: TGTGCCAGCAGCTTAAGGCAGGCTAACTATGGCTACACCTTC.

The gene calls are TRBV5-1 and TRBJ2-5; D is ambiguous. Germline V lookup: CDR1 SGHRS, CDR2 YFSETQ. The CDR3 length is 14 residues. Deletions cut 5 bases from V and 4 bases from J, with 15 bases between. The CDR3 nucleotides read TGCGCCAGCAGGGTAGGCATTTCTGGAGAGACCCAGTACTTC. Protein sequence: CASRVGISGETQYF.

V is TRBV7-3 and J is TRBJ2-2; D could derive from TRBD1 or TRBD2 (7 bases each). CDR3 size: 14 residues. Trimming pared 8 bases from V and 9 bases from J, leaving 19 bases between. Germline V gene lookup returns CDR1 SGHTA and CDR2 FQGTGA. As DNA, the CDR3 is TGTGCCAGCGACAGGGAGGGGAGGGCCCGGGAGCTGTTTTTT. Translation gives CASDREGRARELFF.

This chain connects TRBV4-1 to TRBJ1-2; TRBD1 is a possible D gene (5 bases). CDR3 size: 16 residues. Trimming removed 1 base at V and 1 base at J, with 13 bases between. In germline, CDR1 is MGHRA, CDR2 YSYEKL. This CDR3 reads CASSQGVEGFNYGYTF. DNA for the CDR3: TGCGCCAGCAGCCAAGGGGTGGAGGGGTTTAACTATGGCTACACCTTC.

This clone was counted only a few times. The chain is built from TRBV28 and TRBJ1-1; 10 bases are a match to TRBD1. Looked up from germline, CDR1 is MDHEN and CDR2 is SYDVKM. This CDR3 region has 15 residues. Trimming took 6 bases from V and 4 from J; bases not matched to a gene: 8. The CDR3 spells CASSPPGQGGTEAFF. For the CDR3, the DNA is TGTGCCAGCAGCCCACCCGGACAGGGGGGCACTGAAGCTTTCTTT.

The V call is TRBV6-5, the J call TRBJ2-5; TRBD1 matches 7 bases. The CDR3 runs 13 residues. V was clipped by 5 bases and J by 4 bases; unmatched bases: 4. Germline V gene sequence: CDR1 MNHEY, CDR2 SVGAGI. In DNA, the CDR3 is TGTGCCAGCAGTCGAGGGGGCGGAGAGACCCAGTACTTC. Residues: CASSRGGGETQYF.

The sample holds a few counts of this clone. The CDR3 sequence: CASSWSQSGPGELFF. CDR3 coding DNA: TGCGCCAGCAGCTGGAGTCAAAGCGGCCCCGGGGAGCTGTTTTTT. The rearrangement uses TRBV5-1 and TRBJ2-2, with a tentative D call TRBD2 (5 bases). CDR1 SGHRS and CDR2 YFSETQ come from the germline V gene. The germline V and J ends were trimmed by 3 bases and 6 bases, with 15 bases remaining between them. The CDR3 runs to 15 residues.

The V and J genes are TRBV6-5 and TRBJ2-1; either TRBD1 or TRBD2 may fit D (5 bases each). The V end was cut by 2 bases, the J end by 0 bases, with 8 bases between. The CDR3 is made up of 15 amino acids. Germline values: CDR1 MNHEY, CDR2 SVGAGI. CDR3 coding DNA: TGTGCCAGCAGTTACCGGGACCTCTCCTACAATGAGCAGTTCTTC. This sequence encodes CASSYRDLSYNEQFF.

The genes are TRBV5-1 and TRBJ2-5; 10 bases are a match to TRBD1. Looked up from germline, CDR1 is SGHRS and CDR2 is YFSETQ. The V and J ends lost 3 bases and 5 bases, in that order; junction bases with no gene match: 7. This CDR3 has 15 residues. The CDR3 region has the DNA TGCGCCAGCAGCTCGACAGGGGGCGCGAGGGAGACCCAGTACTTC. This encodes CASSSTGGARETQYF.

V and J are TRBV6-1 and TRBJ2-2; a weak D match, TRBD1 (6 bases). The CDR3 is 17 amino acids. Germline CDR1 MNHNS, CDR2 SASEGT. Trimming took 1 base from V and 2 from J, leaving 14 bases between them. The CDR3 DNA is TGTGCCAGCAGTGAAGGGGTCAGGGGCGTTAACACCGGGGAGCTGTTTTTT. Amino acids: CASSEGVRGVNTGELFF.

The J gene is TRBJ2-7, the V gene TRBV29-1; D might be TRBD1 (6 bases). V gave up 5 bases and J gave up 1 base, with 12 bases separating them. The CDR3 covers 13 residues. The germline V gene has CDR1 SQVTM and CDR2 ANQGSEA. The CDR3 nucleotides are TGCAGCGTTACCAGGACAGATTCCTACGAGCAGTACTTC. Encoded protein: CSVTRTDSYEQYF.

The chain uses TRBV14 and TRBJ2-7; 8 nucleotides match TRBD2. Germline CDR1 is SGHDN and CDR2 is FVKESK. V lost 4 bases to trimming and J lost 6 bases; unmatched junction nucleotides: 11. This CDR3 comprises 15 residues. CDR3 sequence: CASSPNLAGYTEQYF. CDR3 bases: TGTGCCAGCAGCCCTAATTTAGCGGGATACACCGAGCAGTACTTC. The whole variable domain, filled in from reference TRBV14 and TRBJ2-7, reads EAGVTQFPSHSVIEKGQTVTLRCDPISGHDNLYWYRRVMGKEIKFLLHFVKESKQDESGMPNNRFLAERTGGTYSTLKVQPAELEDSGVYFCASSPNLAGYTEQYFGPGTRLTVT.

V usage is TRBV7-6 and J usage is TRBJ1-1; tentatively, D is TRBD1 (6 bases). CDR1 and CDR2 from the germline V gene are SGHVS and FNYEAQ. The length of the CDR3 is 13 residues. Trimming pared 5 bases from V and 6 bases from J, leaving 13 bases between. CDR3 sequence: CASSTGMGSEAFF. CDR3 coding DNA: TGTGCCAGCAGCACAGGGATGGGGTCTGAAGCTTTCTTT.

The chain recombines TRBV28 with TRBJ1-5; D unresolved. V lost 10 bases to trimming and J lost 2 bases, with 12 bases between them. CDR1 and CDR2 from the germline V gene are MDHEN and SYDVKM. The CDR3 length is 13 residues. The CDR3 nucleotides read TGTGCCACCCATGTCGGGGGCAATCAGCCCCAGCATTTT. This translates into CATHVGGNQPQHF.

The rearrangement uses TRBV4-3 and TRBJ2-1; D could derive from TRBD1 or TRBD2 (5 bases each). This CDR3 region has 14 residues. The V gene lost 0 bases and the J gene lost 9 bases, with 12 bases spanning the gap. Looked up from germline, CDR1 is LGHNA and CDR2 is YSLEER. DNA of the CDR3: TGCGCCAGCAGCCAAGATGGCTTGAGGGGTGAGCAGTTCTTC. This gives the protein CASSQDGLRGEQFF.

The chain has TRBV15 and TRBJ2-2; D remains ambiguous. The CDR3 has 13 amino acids. CDR1 and CDR2 from the germline V gene are LNHNV and YYDKDF (reference sequence). Trimming pared 0 bases from V and 6 bases from J, leaving 5 bases between. CDR3 sequence (DNA): TGTGCCACCAGCAGAGATCTTCCCGGGGAGCTGTTTTTT. The encoded protein is CATSRDLPGELFF.

The chain joins TRBV9 to TRBJ2-2, with 10 bases lining up with TRBD1. V lost 4 bases, J lost 0 bases, and 3 bases stayed unmatched. Germline CDR1 SGDLS, CDR2 YYNGEE. This CDR3 comprises 16 residues. The CDR3 sequence: CASSQTGGSNTGELFF. For the CDR3, the DNA is TGTGCCAGCAGCCAGACAGGGGGCTCGAACACCGGGGAGCTGTTTTTT.

V usage is TRBV5-4 and J usage is TRBJ2-7; 9 positions agree with TRBD1. The CDR3 is made up of 15 amino acids. V dropped 2 bases and J dropped 6; count of bases not matched to a gene: 9. Germline loops: CDR1 SGHNT, CDR2 YYREEE (reference sequence). CDR3 in DNA: TGTGCCAGCAGCTTAGGCCGCATGACAGGGGGCGAGCAGTACTTC. As protein: CASSLGRMTGGEQYF.

J is TRBJ1-1 and V is TRBV6-5; D ambiguous. V was cut by 5 bases and J by 3 bases, with 13 bases left in between. CDR3 length: 14 residues. Germline loops: CDR1 MNHEY, CDR2 SVGAGI. The CDR3 sequence: CASSIQAGYTEAFF. The CDR3, as DNA: TGTGCCAGCAGTATTCAGGCGGGTTACACTGAAGCTTTCTTT.

The chain has TRBV6-5 and TRBJ2-1; 8 nucleotides line up with TRBD1. V shed 6 bases and J 8 bases; nucleotides not matched to a gene: 6. The CDR3 length is 13 residues. Germline values: CDR1 MNHEY, CDR2 SVGAGI. The CDR3 coding sequence is TGTGCCAGCAGCACCGGGACAGGCTATGAGCAGTTCTTC. The encoded protein is CASSTGTGYEQFF.